What follows are 21 T cell receptor beta chains derived from one specimen sequenced in a study of response to subunit inactivated influenza vaccine. TCRdb analysed the RT-PCR reads with MiXCR anew, one entry per CDR3 protein. In the table there are roughly 790,000 distinct CDR3 sequences, 21% of which are singletons. The sample consisted of PBMCs from blood, taken roughly 5 days after vaccination. Receptors originate from a man aged 45-60 years who received an inactivated influenza vaccine.

This clonotype has more than one count but fewer than ten. V usage is TRBV12-3 or TRBV12-4 and J usage is TRBJ2-2, with a possible D match to TRBD2 (6 bases). The CDR3 is 15 amino acids. V lost 5 bases and J lost 6, with 16 bases in between. CDR3 sequence (DNA): TGTGCCAGCAGTCCGATGCGGGGCATCGCCGGGGAGCTGTTTTTT. Translating it yields CASSPMRGIAGELFF.

This clonotype appeared many times. The rearrangement joins TRBV20-1 to TRBJ2-3; 8 bases agree with TRBD2. CDR1 and CDR2 from the germline V gene are DFQATT and SNEGSKA (reference sequence). The CDR3 is 16 residues long. V lost 4 bases, J lost 6 bases, and 15 bases stayed unmatched. CDR3 amino acids: CSATTIREGLTDTQYF. The CDR3 DNA reads as TGCAGTGCTACAACGATTCGGGAGGGCCTTACCGATACGCAGTATTTT.

This clonotype has a handful of counts. The V and J genes are TRBV20-1 and TRBJ2-3; D might be TRBD1 (5 bases). The V end lost 0 bases, the J end lost 4 bases, and 14 bases lay between the germline ends. The CDR3 extends over 15 amino acids. The V gene's germline CDR1 is DFQATT and CDR2 SNEGSKA (reference sequence). In nucleotides, the CDR3 is TGCAGTGCTAGAGATGCTCTGGGGCGCCCAGATACGCAGTATTTT. As protein: CSARDALGRPDTQYF.

Only a few counts were recorded for this clonotype. This chain links TRBV4-1 with TRBJ1-2, with 10 bases identical to TRBD1. This CDR3 is 16 amino acids long. J gave up 5 bases and V 1 base, and 7 bases lay outside the gene matches. CDR1 is MGHRA and CDR2 is YSYEKL in the germline V gene. CDR3 protein: CASSQGEGQGLYGYTF. The CDR3 coding sequence is TGCGCCAGCAGCCAAGGAGAGGGACAGGGGCTTTATGGCTACACCTTC.

The genes are TRBV6-1 and TRBJ1-4, with a weak D call TRBD1 (5 bases). The V end lost 4 bases, the J end lost 11 bases, and 20 bases lay between the germline ends. The CDR3 covers 15 residues. In germline, CDR1 is MNHNS, CDR2 SASEGT. CDR3 in DNA: TGTGCCAGCAGTGGAAGACTACAGGAGGATCGGAAACTGTTTTTT. Translated, it gives CASSGRLQEDRKLFF.

The genes are TRBV24-1 and TRBJ2-1, with 10 bases fitting TRBD2. V lost 4 bases to trimming and J lost 7 bases; unmatched junction nucleotides: 6. Germline V CDR1 and CDR2: KGHDR, SFDVKD. The CDR3 has 15 residues. The CDR3 DNA follows: TGTGCCACCAGTGACCCGCTAGCGGGAGATAATGAGCAGTTCTTC. Its protein is CATSDPLAGDNEQFF.

This chain links TRBV27 with TRBJ1-5; 10 nucleotides agree with TRBD1. The CDR3 runs 16 residues. Germline CDR1 and CDR2: MNHEY and SMNVEV (reference sequence). The V segment lost 4 bases and the J segment 6 bases; nucleotides outside the gene matches: 9. The DNA of the CDR3 is TGTGCCAGCAGTTCAAACGACAGGGGGCGAGGTCAGCCCCAGCATTTT. It specifies CASSSNDRGRGQPQHF.

This clonotype was counted many times. Written as DNA, the CDR3 is TGCGCCAGCAGCTTTGGGGAGAGCACAGATACGCAGTATTTT. Its protein is CASSFGESTDTQYF. V usage is TRBV5-1 and J usage is TRBJ2-3, with D possibly matching TRBD2 (5 bases). The CDR3 consists of 14 residues. V gave up 2 bases and J gave up 0 bases, with 7 bases separating them. Germline V gives CDR1 SGHRS, CDR2 YFSETQ.

This clonotype was counted between two and nine times. The chain uses TRBV7-8 and TRBJ2-1; 11 bases map to TRBD1. The CDR3 runs 15 residues. Per the germline V gene, CDR1 is SGHVS and CDR2 is FQNEAQ. The V gene end was trimmed by 5 bases and the J gene end by 6 bases; junction bases not matched to a gene: 6. The chain's CDR3 is CASSRGTGGSNEQFF. CDR3 nucleotides: TGTGCCAGCAGCCGAGGGACAGGGGGGAGCAATGAGCAGTTCTTC.

In its sample, this clonotype was seen a few times. The rearrangement uses TRBV6-1 and TRBJ1-6; 8 nucleotides line up with TRBD1. The V gene end was trimmed by 10 bases and the J gene end by 6 bases; junction bases not matched to a gene: 8. The CDR3 spans 14 residues. Germline-derived CDR1 and CDR2 are MNHNS and SASEGT. CDR3 DNA sequence: TGTGCCACTAACGGACAGGGATTTAATTCACCCCTCCACTTT. Its protein product is CATNGQGFNSPLHF.

This chain links TRBV20-1 with TRBJ1-6; D perhaps matches TRBD1 (6 bases). The germline CDR1 and CDR2 sequences are DFQATT and SNEGSKA (reference sequence). The length of the CDR3 is 13 residues. V gave up 2 bases and J gave up 10 bases, with 12 bases separating them. This chain's CDR3 is CSARQGMGSPLHF. CDR3 sequence (DNA): TGCAGTGCTAGACAGGGGATGGGCTCACCCCTCCACTTT.

The chain is built from TRBV9 and TRBJ2-1, with 12 bases matching TRBD2. This CDR3 comprises 16 residues. Per germline, CDR1 SGDLS and CDR2 YYNGEE. J was trimmed by 4 bases and V by 4 bases; bases with no gene match: 6. The CDR3 spells CASSPGLAGWYNEQFF. CDR3 in DNA: TGTGCCAGCAGCCCCGGACTAGCGGGATGGTACAATGAGCAGTTCTTC. The full variable domain, completed using reference TRBV9 and TRBJ2-1, is DSGVTQTPKHLITATGQRVTLRCSPRSGDLSVYWYQQSLDQGLQFLIQYYNGEERAKGNILERFSAQQFPDLHSELNLSSLELGDSALYFCASSPGLAGWYNEQFFGPGTRLTVL.

There are a few counts of this clonotype. CDR3 DNA: TGTGCCAGCGCCAGGGGGTACGAGCAGTACTTC. The encoded protein is CASARGYEQYF. The chain carries TRBV7-9 and TRBJ2-7; 7 bases agree with TRBD1. This CDR3 spans 11 amino acids. V was pared by 8 bases and J by 4 bases, with 2 bases of the junction left unmatched. Germline values: CDR1 SEHNR, CDR2 FQNEAQ (reference sequence).

This clonotype was detected only a few times. The gene calls are TRBV15 and TRBJ2-7; unclear D gene. Looked up from germline, CDR1 is LNHNV and CDR2 is YYDKDF (reference sequence). This CDR3 is 13 amino acids long. With 0 bases removed from V and 4 bases from J, the gap between germline ends came to 7 bases. The CDR3 protein is CATSRDPSYEQYF. The CDR3 region has the DNA TGTGCCACCAGCAGAGATCCCAGTTACGAGCAGTACTTC. The whole variable domain, filled in from reference TRBV15 and TRBJ2-7, reads DAMVIQNPRYQVTQFGKPVTLSCSQTLNHNVMYWYQQKSSQAPKLLFHYYDKDFNNEADTPDNFQSRRPNTSFCFLDIRSPGLGDTAMYLCATSRDPSYEQYFGPGTRLTVT.

This clonotype has at least ten counts. The gene calls are TRBV6-1 and TRBJ2-3, with TRBD2 matching over 10 bases. The CDR3 totals 14 residues. Germline V gene data show CDR1 as MNHNS and CDR2 as SASEGT. V was clipped by 7 bases and J by 5 bases; unmatched bases: 6. CDR3 nucleotide sequence: TGTGCCAGCACCGAGCGGGGGGGCCTAGATACGCAGTATTTT. Amino acids: CASTERGGLDTQYF.

This clonotype was recorded once. The chain uses TRBV7-9 and TRBJ2-3; 12 bases are shared with TRBD1. The length of the CDR3 is 17 residues. CDR1 and CDR2 from the germline V gene are SEHNR and FQNEAQ (reference sequence). V lost 5 bases, J lost 1 base, and 7 bases stayed unmatched. The CDR3 DNA follows: TGTGCCAGCAGCATGGGACAGGGGGCGAGAGGCACAGATACGCAGTATTTT. Translated: CASSMGQGARGTDTQYF.

This clonotype was counted only a few times. The chain couples TRBV20-1 to TRBJ1-1; D is ambiguous. Trimming pared 3 bases from V and 7 bases from J, leaving 12 bases between. Germline CDR1 and CDR2: DFQATT and SNEGSKA (reference sequence). CDR3 size: 12 residues. CDR3 sequence: CSARPEQIEAFF. CDR3 DNA sequence: TGCAGTGCTAGGCCGGAACAGATTGAAGCTTTCTTT.

This clonotype was detected a few times. In DNA form, the CDR3 reads TGCGCCAGCAGCCAAGGTAACAGGGGACGTAACCGCGAGCAGTACTTC. Its translation: CASSQGNRGRNREQYF. The chain recombines TRBV4-3 with TRBJ2-7; 7 bases are a match to TRBD1. Germline trimming cut 1 base from V and 6 bases from J; bases unmatched to any gene: 12. Looked up from germline, CDR1 is LGHNA and CDR2 is YSLEER. This CDR3 is 16 amino acids long.

This clonotype has a handful of counts. V usage is TRBV20-1 and J usage is TRBJ2-3; D is perhaps TRBD1 (6 bases). Trimming pared 3 bases from V and 8 bases from J, leaving 15 bases between. The germline V gene encodes CDR1 DFQATT and CDR2 SNEGSKA (reference sequence). CDR3 size: 13 residues. The CDR3 protein is CSASRGNGGTQYF. The CDR3 DNA reads as TGCAGTGCTAGTAGGGGGAATGGCGGTACGCAGTATTTT.

At least ten counts were recorded for this clonotype. The V and J genes are TRBV12-3 or TRBV12-4 and TRBJ2-2, with no clear D. CDR3 length: 13 amino acids. Between the trimmed V and J ends, which lost 6 bases and 5 bases, there was a span of 10 bases. This chain's CDR3 is CASSLPPTGELFF. In nucleotides, the CDR3 is TGTGCCAGCAGCCTCCCCCCGACCGGGGAGCTGTTTTTT.

There are a few counts of this clonotype. The chain recombines TRBV2 with TRBJ2-7, with 11 bases matching TRBD2. The ends lost 5 bases at V and 4 bases at J; junction bases unmatched: 10. The CDR3 length is 16 residues. Germline values: CDR1 SNHLY, CDR2 FYNNEI. The CDR3 loop is CASSLTTGLAEYEQYF. CDR3 bases: TGTGCCAGCAGTCTTACCACGGGACTAGCGGAGTACGAGCAGTACTTC. Variable domain in full (rest from reference TRBV2 and TRBJ2-7): EPEVTQTPSHQVTQMGQEVILRCVPISNHLYFYWYRQILGQKVEFLVSFYNNEISEKSEIFDDQFSVERPDGSNFTLKIRSTKLEDSAMYFCASSLTTGLAEYEQYFGPGTRLTVT.